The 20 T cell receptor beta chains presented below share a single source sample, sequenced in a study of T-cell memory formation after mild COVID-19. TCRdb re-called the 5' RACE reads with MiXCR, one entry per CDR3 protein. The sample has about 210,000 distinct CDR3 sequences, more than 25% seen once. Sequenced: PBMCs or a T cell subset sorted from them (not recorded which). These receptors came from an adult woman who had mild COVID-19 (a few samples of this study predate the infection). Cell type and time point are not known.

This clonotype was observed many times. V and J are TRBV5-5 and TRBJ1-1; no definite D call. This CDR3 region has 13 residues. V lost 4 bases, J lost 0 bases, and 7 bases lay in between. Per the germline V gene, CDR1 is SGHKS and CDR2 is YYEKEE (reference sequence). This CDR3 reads CASSPAVNTEAFF. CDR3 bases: TGTGCCAGCAGCCCGGCGGTGAACACTGAAGCTTTCTTT.

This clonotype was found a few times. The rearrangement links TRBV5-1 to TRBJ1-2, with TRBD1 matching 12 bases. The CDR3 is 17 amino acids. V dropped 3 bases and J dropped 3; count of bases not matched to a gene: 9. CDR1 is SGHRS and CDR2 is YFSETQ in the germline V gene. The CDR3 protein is CASSSLTGTGGDYGYTF. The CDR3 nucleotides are TGCGCCAGCAGCTCTTTAACCGGGACAGGGGGCGACTATGGCTACACCTTC.

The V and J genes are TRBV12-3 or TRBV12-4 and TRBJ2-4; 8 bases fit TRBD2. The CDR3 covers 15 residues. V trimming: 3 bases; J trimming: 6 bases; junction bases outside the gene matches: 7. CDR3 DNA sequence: TGTGCCAGCAGTTTGAGGGGACTAGATGGAAACATTCAGTACTTC. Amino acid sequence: CASSLRGLDGNIQYF.

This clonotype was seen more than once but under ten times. The CDR3: CASSVRDSNEQFF. CDR3 coding DNA: TGTGCCAGCAGTGTTAGGGACTCCAATGAGCAGTTCTTC. The chain joins TRBV6-1 to TRBJ2-1, with TRBD2 as a possible D gene (6 bases). Germline-derived CDR1 and CDR2 are MNHNS and SASEGT. V dropped 4 bases and J dropped 6 bases, with 10 bases sitting between them. The CDR3 is 13 amino acids.

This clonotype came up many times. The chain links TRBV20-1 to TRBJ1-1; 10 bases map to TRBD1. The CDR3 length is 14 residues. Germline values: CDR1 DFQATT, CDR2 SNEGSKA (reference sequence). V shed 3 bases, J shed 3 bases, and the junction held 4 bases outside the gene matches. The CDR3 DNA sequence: TGCAGTGCTAGTCCCGGGACAGGGGACACTGAAGCTTTCTTT. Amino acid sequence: CSASPGTGDTEAFF.

For the CDR3, the DNA is TGTGCCAGCAGCCCCGATGCCATGATGAACACTGAAGCTTTCTTT. The encoded protein is CASSPDAMMNTEAFF. The chain joins TRBV11-2 to TRBJ1-1; no definite D call. The germline V gene has CDR1 SGHAT and CDR2 FQNNGV. V was pared by 5 bases and J by 0 bases, with 13 bases between. The CDR3 is made up of 15 amino acids.

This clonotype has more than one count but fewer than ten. The CDR3 DNA reads as TGTGCCCTCCGGGTGGGCTCGGGTCCCTACAATGAGCAGTTCTTC. This translates into CALRVGSGPYNEQFF. The rearrangement links TRBV5-8 to TRBJ2-1, with unresolved D. The germline V gene has CDR1 SGHTS and CDR2 YDEGEE. This CDR3 comprises 15 residues. The V gene lost 10 bases and the J gene lost 2 bases, with 19 bases spanning the gap.

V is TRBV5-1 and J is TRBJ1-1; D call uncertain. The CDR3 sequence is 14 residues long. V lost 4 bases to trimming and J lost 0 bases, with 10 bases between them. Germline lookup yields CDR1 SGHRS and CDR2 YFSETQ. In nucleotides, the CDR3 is TGCGCCAGCAGCCCGGCAATTCTGAACACTGAAGCTTTCTTT. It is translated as CASSPAILNTEAFF.

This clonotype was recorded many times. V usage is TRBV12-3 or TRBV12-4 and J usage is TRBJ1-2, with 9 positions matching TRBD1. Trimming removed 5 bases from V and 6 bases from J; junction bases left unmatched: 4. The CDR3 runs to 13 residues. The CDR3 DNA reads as TGTGCCAGCAGTGCCGGGACAGGGAATGGCTACACCTTC. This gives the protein CASSAGTGNGYTF.

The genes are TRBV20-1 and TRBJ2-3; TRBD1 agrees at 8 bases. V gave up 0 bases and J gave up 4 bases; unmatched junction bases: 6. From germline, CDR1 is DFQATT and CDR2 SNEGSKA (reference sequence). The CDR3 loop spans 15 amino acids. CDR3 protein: CSAREGQGASDTQYF. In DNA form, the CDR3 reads TGCAGTGCTAGAGAAGGGCAGGGGGCATCAGATACGCAGTATTTT.

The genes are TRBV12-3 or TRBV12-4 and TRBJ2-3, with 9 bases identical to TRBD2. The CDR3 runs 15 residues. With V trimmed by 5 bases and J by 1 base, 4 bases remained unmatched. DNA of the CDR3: TGTGCCAGCAGTGTTAGCGGGGGTGGCACAGATACGCAGTATTTT. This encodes CASSVSGGGTDTQYF.

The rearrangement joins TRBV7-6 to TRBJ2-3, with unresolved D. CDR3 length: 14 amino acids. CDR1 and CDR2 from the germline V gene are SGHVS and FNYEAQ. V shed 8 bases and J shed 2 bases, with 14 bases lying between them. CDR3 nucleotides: TGTGCCAGCGGTCAAAGCCACGCCACAGATACGCAGTATTTT. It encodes CASGQSHATDTQYF.

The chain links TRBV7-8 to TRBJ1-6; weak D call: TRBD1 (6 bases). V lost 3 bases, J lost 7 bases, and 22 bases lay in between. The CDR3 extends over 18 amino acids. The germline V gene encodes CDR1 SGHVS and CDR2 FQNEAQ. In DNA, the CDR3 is TGTGCCAGCAGCTTCTGGATGGCGGACAGCAGCGAAAATTCACCCCTCCACTTT. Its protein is CASSFWMADSSENSPLHF.

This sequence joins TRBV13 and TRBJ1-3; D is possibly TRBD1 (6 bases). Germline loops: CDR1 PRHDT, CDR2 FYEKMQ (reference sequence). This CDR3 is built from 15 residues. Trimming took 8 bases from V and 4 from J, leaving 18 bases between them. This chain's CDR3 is CASWLRGVSGNTIYF. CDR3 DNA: TGTGCCAGCTGGCTCAGGGGAGTATCCGGAAACACCATATATTTT.

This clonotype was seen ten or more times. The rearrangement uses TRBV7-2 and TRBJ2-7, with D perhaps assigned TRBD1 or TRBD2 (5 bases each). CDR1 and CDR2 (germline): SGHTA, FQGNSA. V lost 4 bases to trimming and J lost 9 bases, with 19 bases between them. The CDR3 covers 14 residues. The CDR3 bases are TGTGCCAGCAGCTACGAGGGGACCACCCCTCGGCAGTACTTC. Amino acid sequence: CASSYEGTTPRQYF.

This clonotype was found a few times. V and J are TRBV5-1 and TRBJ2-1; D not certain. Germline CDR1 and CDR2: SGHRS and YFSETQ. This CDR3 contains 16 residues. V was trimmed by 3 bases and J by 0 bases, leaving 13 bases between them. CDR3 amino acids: CASSSAVVSSYNEQFF. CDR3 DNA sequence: TGCGCCAGCAGCTCGGCGGTTGTGAGCTCCTACAATGAGCAGTTCTTC.

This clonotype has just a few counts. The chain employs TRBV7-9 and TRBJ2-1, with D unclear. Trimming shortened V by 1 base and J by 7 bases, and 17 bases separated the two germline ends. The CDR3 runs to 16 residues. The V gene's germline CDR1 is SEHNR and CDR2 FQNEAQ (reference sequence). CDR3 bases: TGTGCCAGCAGCTTAGTCCGCTTGGGTTCGGTAAATGAGCAGTTCTTC. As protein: CASSLVRLGSVNEQFF.

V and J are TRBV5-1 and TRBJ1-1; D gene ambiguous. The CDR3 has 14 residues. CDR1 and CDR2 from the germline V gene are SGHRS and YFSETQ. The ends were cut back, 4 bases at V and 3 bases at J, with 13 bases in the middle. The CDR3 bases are TGCGCCAGCAGCGTGAGGCGCGGGGACACTGAAGCTTTCTTT. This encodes CASSVRRGDTEAFF.

The CDR3 region has the DNA TGTGCCTGGAGTTACAGGGTCGGGGAAAAACTGTTTTTT. Translation: CAWSYRVGEKLFF. V usage is TRBV30 and J usage is TRBJ1-4; D is possibly TRBD1 (6 bases). Germline CDR1 reads GTSNPN; CDR2 reads SVGIG (reference sequence). The CDR3 loop spans 13 amino acids. Trimming took off 2 bases at V and 8 bases at J, with 12 bases between the two ends.

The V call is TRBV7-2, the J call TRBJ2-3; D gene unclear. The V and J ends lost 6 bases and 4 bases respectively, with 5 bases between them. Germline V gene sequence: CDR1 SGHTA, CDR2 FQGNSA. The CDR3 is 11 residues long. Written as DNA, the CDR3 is TGTGCCAGCAGTAGGCCAGATACGCAGTATTTT. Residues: CASSRPDTQYF.